A selection of T cell receptor beta chains follows, all from one sample in a study of blood T cell repertoires in COVID-19. Here immunoSEQ multiplex PCR was the method, and the copy in TCRdb shows in-frame clones only, minus some. The data contain hundreds of thousands of clones, around 84% of them singletons. Sequencing was carried out using peripheral blood. These receptors were obtained from an elderly woman with active or convalescent COVID-19. Both conserved end residues are part of each CDR3. The order of the fields is D gene, J gene, V gene, clone size, CDR3 DNA, CDR3 protein. D genes are given only for firm matches. Rows may omit the clone size; those that give it use once, few, many or a size class.

>NA|TRBJ1-3|TRBV11-2|NA
TGTGCCAGCAGCTCCTCAAACACCATATATTTT
CASSSSNTIYF
>TRBD1|TRBJ1-6|TRBV2|NA
TGTGCCAGCAGTGAAGAAGGGACAGGCTCCTATAATTCACCCCTCCACTTT
CASSEEGTGSYNSPLHF
>TRBD1|TRBJ2-5|TRBV29-1|NA
TGCAGCGTTGCGGGGCCCCCCTACAGGGGGCCGGGGGAGACCCAGTACTTC
CSVAGPPYRGPGETQYF
>NA|TRBJ2-5|TRBV6-2/TRBV6-3|NA
TGTGCCAGCAGTTTGCATGAGATTCAAGAGACCCAGTACTTC
CASSLHEIQETQYF
>TRBD2|TRBJ2-3|TRBV6-1|NA
TGTGCCAGCAGTGAATCGCGGACTAGCGGGTATCTATATGGCACAGATACGCAGTATTTT
CASSESRTSGYLYGTDTQYF
>NA|TRBJ2-6|TRBV11-2|NA
TGTGCCAGCAGTCTCGGTTATGCTGGGGCCAACGTCCTGACTTTC
CASSLGYAGANVLTF
>TRBD2|TRBJ2-3|TRBV6-2/TRBV6-3|once
TGTGCCAGCAGTTACGATCCCCGCGGGGGGCCCACAGATACGCAGTATTTT
CASSYDPRGGPTDTQYF
>NA|TRBJ2-1|TRBV7-3|once
TGTGCCAGCAGCTTAACGGGGGGATACAATGAGCAGTTCTTC
CASSLTGGYNEQFF
>TRBD2|TRBJ2-1|TRBV9|once
TGTGCCAGCAGCGTAGAGGGGACTAGCGGGTCCCCCTCCTACAATGAGCAGTTCTTC
CASSVEGTSGSPSYNEQFF
>NA|TRBJ1-6|TRBV7-2|NA
TGTGCCAGCAGCTTACAACAGCATCAATCACCCCTCCACTTT
CASSLQQHQSPLHF
>TRBD1|TRBJ2-3|TRBV5-6|NA
TGTGCCAGCAGCGAACAGGGGGTCGGGGATACGCAGTATTTT
CASSEQGVGDTQYF
>NA|TRBJ1-4|TRBV15|NA
TGTGCCACCAGCAGAGGGGACAACCGACCTGAAAAACTGTTTTTT
CATSRGDNRPEKLFF
>TRBD2|TRBJ2-1|TRBV5-1|NA
TGCGCCAGCAGCGACACTAGCGGAGGGGACAATGAGCAGTTCTTC
CASSDTSGGDNEQFF
>NA|TRBJ1-1|TRBV6-5|NA
TGTGCCAGCAAGAAGGGGCGCGGGAACACTGAAGCTTTCTTT
CASKKGRGNTEAFF
>NA|TRBJ1-3|TRBV11-3|NA
TGTGCCAGCAGCTTTCTGAGCTCTGGAAACACCATATATTTT
CASSFLSSGNTIYF
>NA|TRBJ2-4|TRBV20-1|NA
TGCAGTGCTAGTGCTGACAGACGCTTAGCCAAAAACATTCAGTACTTC
CSASADRRLAKNIQYF
>NA|TRBJ2-3|TRBV21-1|once
TGTGCCCCAAGGACCTGGCAGCGGGTCCAGTCGGATACGCAGTATTTT
CAPRTWQRVQSDTQYF
>NA|TRBJ1-1|TRBV19|NA
TGTGCCACCATATGGGGAACCGGGACATTGAACACTGAAGCTTTCTTT
CATIWGTGTLNTEAFF
>NA|TRBJ2-3|TRBV15|NA
TGTGCCACCAGCAGCAGGATTAAAGGTTCGGATACGCAGTATTTT
CATSSRIKGSDTQYF
>TRBD1|TRBJ1-1|TRBV7-6|once
TGTGCCAGCAGCCCCGGGACAGGGGGCGCCGGCAAAGAAGCTTTCTTT
CASSPGTGGAGKEAFF
>NA|TRBJ2-1|TRBV6-5|NA
TGTGCCAGCAGTTACGACACAGGCTACAATGAGCAGTTCTTC
CASSYDTGYNEQFF
>NA|TRBJ2-7|TRBV2|once
TGTGCCAGCGGCCTAGGTAACGAGCAGTACTTC
CASGLGNEQYF
>TRBD1|TRBJ1-1|TRBV6-5|NA
TGTGCCAGCAGTTTCAGGGGGCGAGGCACTGAAGCTTTCTTT
CASSFRGRGTEAFF
>NA|TRBJ1-1|TRBV6-5|NA
TGTGCCAGCAATTCGCAGGGGAACACTGAAGCTTTCTTT
CASNSQGNTEAFF
>TRBD2|TRBJ2-7|TRBV2|NA
TGTGCCAGCAGTAAGTCTAGCGGGATGGTGGACGAGCAGTACTTC
CASSKSSGMVDEQYF
>TRBD2|TRBJ2-3|TRBV6-5|NA
TGTGCCAGCAGTTGGGGGGGGAGGTCAGATACGCAGTATTTT
CASSWGGRSDTQYF
>TRBD2|TRBJ2-2|TRBV7-3|NA
TGTGCCAGCAGCTCCCGGGGGACTACCCTCACCGGGGAGCTGTTTTTT
CASSSRGTTLTGELFF
>TRBD1|TRBJ2-3|TRBV7-2|NA
TGTGCCAGCAGACGTCCGGGACAGGGCACAGATACGCAGTATTTT
CASRRPGQGTDTQYF
>NA|TRBJ1-4|TRBV4-3|NA
TGCGCCAGCAGCCAACTTCTAGAGGCAAAACTGTTTTTT
CASSQLLEAKLFF
>TRBD2|TRBJ2-1|TRBV7-9|NA
TGTGCCAGCAGCTTAGCGTTTCTAGCGGGGCAGTTCTTC
CASSLAFLAGQFF
>NA|TRBJ1-5|TRBV6-5|NA
TGTGCCAGCGGGTGGGGGAGGAGTCAGCCCCAGCATTTT
CASGWGRSQPQHF
>NA|TRBJ2-5|TRBV15|NA
TGTGCCACCAGCAGCCCTAAAGCAGGTCAGGAGACCCAGTACTTC
CATSSPKAGQETQYF
>NA|TRBJ2-3|TRBV19|NA
TGTGCCAGTAGTGGCGGGGGCCTAACAGATACGCAGTATTTT
CASSGGGLTDTQYF
>NA|TRBJ1-2|TRBV5-6|NA
TGTGCCAGCAGCTTGGGAGGGGAGGACTATGGCTACACCTTC
CASSLGGEDYGYTF
>TRBD1|TRBJ1-1|TRBV28|NA
TGTGCCAGTATAGGGCAGGGGGGCACTGAAGCTTTCTTT
CASIGQGGTEAFF
>TRBD1|TRBJ2-7|TRBV7-9|few
TGTGCCAGCAGCCCGCCCGGGACAGGGTTCAACGAGCAGTACTTC
CASSPPGTGFNEQYF
>NA|TRBJ2-7|TRBV7-2|NA
TGTGCCAGCAGCTTAGGCGACGGGGGACTCTACGAGCAGTACTTC
CASSLGDGGLYEQYF
>TRBD1|TRBJ1-1|TRBV10-1|once
TGCGCCAGCAGTGGGGGGGACAGGGTTAATTATTTGGACACTGAAGCTTTCTTT
CASSGGDRVNYLDTEAFF
>TRBD1|TRBJ2-2|TRBV7-2|once
TGTGCCAGCAGCTCTGGACAGGGGGCCGGAACCGGGGAGCTGTTTTTT
CASSSGQGAGTGELFF
>TRBD2|TRBJ2-5|TRBV20-1|NA
TGCAGTGCTAGTTCTCGGCGGGAGGGCCGTCAGACCCAGTACTTC
CSASSRREGRQTQYF
>NA|TRBJ1-1|TRBV7-9|few
TGTGCCAGCAGCTTATTCCCCGGCACGGGAGAAGCTTTCTTT
CASSLFPGTGEAFF
>TRBD1|TRBJ1-2|TRBV5-8|NA
TGTGCCAGCAGCCCGGGGACAGGGACTAACTATGGCTACACCTTC
CASSPGTGTNYGYTF
>TRBD1|TRBJ2-6|TRBV27|NA
TGTGCCAGCACCCGGACAGGCGCCTTCTCTGGGGCCAACGTCCTGACTTTC
CASTRTGAFSGANVLTF
>NA|TRBJ1-2|TRBV27|NA
TGTGCCAGCAGTTTATTGGGGGGGACGGGAGGCTACACCTTC
CASSLLGGTGGYTF
>NA|TRBJ2-7|TRBV21-1|few
TGTGCCAGCAGCAAAGAGTGGCCTGGGGGACAGGGGCAAACCTACGAGCAGTACTTC
CASSKEWPGGQGQTYEQYF
>TRBD2|TRBJ2-1|TRBV9|NA
TGTGCCAGCAGCCCCGCGGGACTAGCGGGGGGTGAGCAGTTCTTC
CASSPAGLAGGEQFF
>NA|TRBJ2-7|TRBV5-1|NA
TGCGCCAGCAGCCCGGACAGCCCGCGAGAGCAGTACTTC
CASSPDSPREQYF
>TRBD2|TRBJ2-3|TRBV5-1|once
TGCGCCAGCAGCCGAACTAGCGGGGGACAGATTACGCAGTATTTT
CASSRTSGGQITQYF
>TRBD2|TRBJ2-3|TRBV9|NA
TGTGCCAGCAGCGTGCGGGGGGGCACAGATACGCAGTATTTT
CASSVRGGTDTQYF
>NA|TRBJ1-6|TRBV28|NA
TGTGCCAGCAGTTTATCTGGGGGCCGGCTCGAACCCCTCCACTTT
CASSLSGGRLEPLHF
>NA|TRBJ1-2|TRBV18|NA
TGTGCCAGCTCACCGACGGAACAGGATTATGGCTACACCTTC
CASSPTEQDYGYTF
>TRBD2|TRBJ2-1|TRBV11-2|NA
TGTGCCAGCAGCCCAGCGGGCCTAGCGGGAGAGCAGTTCTTC
CASSPAGLAGEQFF
>NA|TRBJ2-7|TRBV9|NA
TGTGCCAGCAGCGTATCACCCACAGGGTTCGAGCAGTACTTC
CASSVSPTGFEQYF